The sequence of this TCR beta chain was determined in a study of cytotoxic CD8 clonotypes in ibrutinib-treated CLL. Study as a whole: Patients attained some 24 partial and 2 complete responses; at median roughly 73 months, around 15 remained remitted while roughly 12 progressed. Mean values per sample were around 250,000 productive templates and tens of thousands of productive rearrangements. Study findings and constraints: Sampling of sustained-remission and progressing patients occurred at differing times. At progression, clonality fell back toward baseline after rising at ibrutinib response.

Repertoires were generated with immunoSEQ multiplex PCR, while TCRdb's copy carries only in-frame clones and drops some. The sample lists just over 200,000 clones, 70% occurring once. Trimming took 4 bases from V and 5 from J; bases not matched to a gene: 14. Germline CDR1 reads MNHNY; CDR2 reads SVGAGI (reference sequence). CDR3 length equals 16 residues. As for this clone: Its antigen is not identified.

This chain joins TRBV6-6 and TRBJ2-7, with 7 positions matching TRBD2. Sequenced material: PBMCs, taken after 12 months of ibrutinib treatment. This TCR derives from a human donor with chronic lymphocytic leukemia. The CDR3 DNA reads TGTGCCAGCAGTTCCTCCATTTTGACTAGCCCCAACGAGCAGTACTTC. Translating it yields CASSSSILTSPNEQYF.